One sample yielded the 16 T cell receptor beta chains listed below, sequenced in a study of response to subunit inactivated influenza vaccine. Each CDR3 protein gets one entry after TCRdb re-called the RT-PCR reads with MiXCR. The table has roughly 160,000 distinct CDR3 sequences, 9.5% to 12% seen once. The material sequenced was CD8+ T cells sorted from PBMCs, taken around 2 years after vaccination. Receptors originate from a man between 50 and 69 years old who received an inactivated influenza vaccine.

The chain recombines TRBV7-2 with TRBJ2-3, with D uncertain. Per germline, CDR1 SGHTA and CDR2 FQGNSA. V lost 0 bases and J 0 bases, leaving 4 bases between the germline ends. This CDR3 is built from 14 residues. This CDR3 reads CASSLALSTDTQYF. CDR3 DNA: TGTGCCAGCAGCTTAGCTTTAAGCACAGATACGCAGTATTTT.

This clonotype came up a few times. The rearrangement uses TRBV20-1 and TRBJ2-1, with TRBD2 as a possible D gene (5 bases). The CDR3 extends over 11 amino acids. Between the trimmed V and J ends, which lost 0 bases and 12 bases, there was a span of 9 bases. The germline V gene encodes CDR1 DFQATT and CDR2 SNEGSKA (reference sequence). The CDR3, as DNA: TGCAGTGCTAGAGAGAGAGGGCCGCAGTTCTTC. The encoded protein is CSARERGPQFF.

CDR3: CASSDWARGYFEQYF. The CDR3 nucleotides are TGTGCCAGCAGTGACTGGGCCAGGGGGTATTTCGAGCAGTACTTC. V gene TRBV25-1 combines with J gene TRBJ2-7; 7 bases line up with TRBD1. With V trimmed by 3 bases and J by 6 bases, 11 bases remained unmatched. The CDR3 sequence is 15 residues long. Per the germline V gene, CDR1 is MGHDK and CDR2 is SYGVNS.

The V gene is TRBV11-2, the J gene TRBJ1-1; no firm D call. Germline-derived CDR1 and CDR2 are SGHAT and FQNNGV. CDR3 length: 14 amino acids. Trimming removed 3 bases from V and 7 bases from J, with 15 bases in between. CDR3 sequence (DNA): TGTGCCAGCAGCTTTTCTTCGTCGGGGAATGAAGCTTTCTTT. The encoded protein is CASSFSSSGNEAFF. Full variable domain (outside the CDR3, taken from reference TRBV11-2 and TRBJ1-1): EAGVAQSPRYKIIEKRQSVAFWCNPISGHATLYWYQQILGQGPKLLIQFQNNGVVDDSQLPKDRFSAERLKGVDSTLKIQPAKLEDSAVYLCASSFSSSGNEAFFGQGTRLTVV.

The genes are TRBV9 and TRBJ2-1; D gene ambiguous. This CDR3 comprises 11 residues. Germline-derived CDR1 and CDR2 are SGDLS and YYNGEE. The ends were cut back, 0 bases at V and 8 bases at J, with 3 bases in the middle. The CDR3 sequence: CASSVADEQFF. CDR3 DNA: TGTGCCAGCAGCGTAGCCGATGAGCAGTTCTTC.

The rearrangement links TRBV11-2 to TRBJ2-3; D remains ambiguous. The V end lost 4 bases, the J end lost 6 bases, and 11 bases lay between the germline ends. Germline CDR1 SGHAT, CDR2 FQNNGV. This CDR3 has 13 residues. CDR3: CASSYRDGDTQYF. As DNA, the CDR3 is TGTGCCAGCAGCTACAGAGATGGGGATACGCAGTATTTT.

The V call is TRBV12-3 or TRBV12-4, the J call TRBJ2-3; either TRBD1 or TRBD2 may supply D (5 bases each). CDR3 size: 14 residues. V lost 3 bases and J lost 2, with 9 bases in between. The CDR3 coding sequence is TGTGCCAGCAGTTTCACGGGGCCCACAGATACGCAGTATTTT. It is translated as CASSFTGPTDTQYF.

Only a few counts were recorded for this clonotype. The rearrangement links TRBV4-1 to TRBJ1-2, with unresolved D. The V gene's germline CDR1 is MGHRA and CDR2 YSYEKL. V was shortened by 2 bases and J by 7 bases, with 5 bases between the two germline ends. This CDR3 is 11 amino acids long. DNA for the CDR3: TGCGCCAGCAGCCAATTGGGTGGCTACACCTTC. Translating it yields CASSQLGGYTF.

The chain combines TRBV11-1 with TRBJ2-7; D may be TRBD1 (6 bases). CDR1 SGHAT and CDR2 FQDESV come from the germline V gene (reference sequence). V lost 5 bases to trimming and J lost 3 bases, with 8 bases between them. This CDR3 comprises 12 residues. CDR3 residues: CASSKQGYEQYF. The CDR3 nucleotides are TGTGCCAGCAGCAAACAGGGCTACGAGCAGTACTTC. The whole variable domain, filled in from reference TRBV11-1 and TRBJ2-7, reads EAEVAQSPRYKITEKSQAVAFWCDPISGHATLYWYRQILGQGPELLVQFQDESVVDDSQLPKDRFSAERLKGVDSTLKIQPAELGDSAMYLCASSKQGYEQYFGPGTRLTVT.

The chain is built from TRBV20-1 and TRBJ2-5; 15 bases agree with TRBD2. With 4 bases clipped from V and 5 bases from J, the junction kept 5 bases outside the gene matches. The CDR3 is 15 residues long. CDR1 is DFQATT, CDR2 SNEGSKA, per germline (reference sequence). The CDR3 sequence: CSATWTSGGAETQYF. CDR3 nucleotides: TGCAGTGCTACGTGGACTAGCGGGGGGGCGGAGACCCAGTACTTC.

This chain connects TRBV28 to TRBJ2-5; 11 positions match TRBD2. Germline values: CDR1 MDHEN, CDR2 SYDVKM. The CDR3 length is 12 residues. The CDR3 sequence is CVAGGPGETQYF. CDR3 nucleotides: TGTGTAGCGGGAGGGCCGGGGGAGACCCAGTACTTC.

In this sample, this clonotype turned up a few times. The rearrangement joins TRBV4-3 to TRBJ2-5, with no clear D. V was clipped by 1 base and J by 1 base, with 10 bases between them. Germline-derived CDR1 and CDR2 are LGHNA and YSLEER. The CDR3 runs 15 residues. The CDR3 bases are TGCGCCAGCAGCCAAGGAACCCCGGGCCAAGAGACCCAGTACTTC. Translating it yields CASSQGTPGQETQYF.

This clonotype was counted ten times or more. The rearrangement links TRBV12-3 or TRBV12-4 to TRBJ2-3; possibly TRBD1 or TRBD2 for D (6 bases each). V was pared by 6 bases and J by 2 bases, with 12 bases between. The CDR3 loop spans 14 amino acids. The CDR3: CASRLGGFTDTQYF. In DNA form, the CDR3 reads TGTGCCAGCAGACTGGGGGGCTTCACAGATACGCAGTATTTT.

This clonotype has ten or more counts. The chain is built from TRBV28 and TRBJ1-1; no definite D call. Germline loops: CDR1 MDHEN, CDR2 SYDVKM. CDR3 size: 15 residues. Trimming shortened V by 2 bases and J by 0 bases, and 10 bases separated the two germline ends. In DNA, the CDR3 is TGTGCCAGCAGTTTAATACCCTCTCTGAACACTGAAGCTTTCTTT. It encodes CASSLIPSLNTEAFF.

This clonotype came up a few times. The V and J genes are TRBV9 and TRBJ2-3; D not resolved. CDR3 length equals 16 residues. Germline CDR1 is SGDLS and CDR2 is YYNGEE. Trimming shortened V by 0 bases and J by 2 bases, and 13 bases separated the two germline ends. CDR3 coding DNA: TGTGCCAGCAGCGTAGGGGCCTACAGCGACACAGATACGCAGTATTTT. Residues: CASSVGAYSDTDTQYF.

The chain couples TRBV29-1 to TRBJ2-1; 12 positions agree with TRBD1. This CDR3 has 13 residues. J gave up 8 bases and V 8 bases, and 7 bases lay outside the gene matches. Germline V lookup: CDR1 SQVTM, CDR2 ANQGSEA. For the CDR3, the DNA is TGCAGCACAGGGACAGGGGGCTTTGATGAGCAGTTCTTC. Residues: CSTGTGGFDEQFF.